This TCR beta chain was recovered during a study of T cells after posttransplantation cyclophosphamide (dated by TCRdb to about 2016). Describing the broader study: The study tracked T cell repertoire reconstitution by TRB sequencing after myeloablative bone marrow transplantation using posttransplantation cyclophosphamide as GVHD prophylaxis. TRB sequencing was also done on up to about 3 additional blood samples from 2 to 5.2 years after transplant in 3 patients, and on pretransplant blood from a handful of patients. Blood from all 30 or so PTCy patients who had 1-year posttransplant specimens underwent TRB sequencing. Because TRA and TRB clonality correlated tightly in fewer than ten samples, the subsequent TCR analyses were limited to TRB only. Public TRB sequences were searched against a database of over 3,600 sequences associated with responses to pathogens, tumor antigens, self-antigens and alloantigens. Antigen receptor sequencing covered samples from about 40 PTCy-treated patients and approximately 15 of their related bone marrow donors.

CDR1 and CDR2, per the germline V gene (reference sequence), are PRHDT and FYEKMQ. Including the terminal cysteine and phenylalanine, the CDR3 comprises 14 residues. Of all the DNA, just the CDR3 is kept, 42 bases in frame from base 1. V is reduced by 1 base and J by 6 bases, leaving a spacing of 12 bases between them. Genomic DNA was used for TRB sequencing, which was performed with the immunoSEQ assay at survey resolution or with the hsTCRB kit. The study's processing was this. The immunoSEQ software was used for initial read processing, and the LymphoSeq R package was used for repertoire analyses. Clonality was computed as 1 minus normalized Shannon entropy; Gini coefficient was also calculated for each TRB dataset. To infer phenotypes in unsorted samples, TRB sequences from sorted subsets of the recipient or donor were mapped onto the unsorted samples of the same recipient. Held by TCRdb, this immuneACCESS table contains in-frame sequences only and omits some clones. Under half of the omission traces to an unresolved V gene where checked; the cause of the rest is unknown. V, J and clone size derive from that table, while D and trimming were established from the DNA sequence. The sample table records about 31,000 clones; roughly 90% of these occur just once. The leading ten clones occupy 0.1% to 0.12% of the sample.

Naive T cells were defined as viable CD3+CD4+ or CD3+CD8+ cells that were CCR7+CD45RA+CD45RO-CD95-CD27+CD28+. Peripheral blood samples were provided by related bone marrow donors on the day of marrow donation. Peripheral blood and bone marrow mononuclear cells were isolated by Ficoll-Hypaque density centrifugation and cryopreserved. CD4+ and CD8+ T cells, including naive and memory subsets, were sorted by FACS using a FACSAria II. Notes on this clone: Its antigen target is currently unknown. Nothing much larger sits one base from this clone, and base qualities are not available.

The paper as a whole reports these results and caveats: Donor-recipient similarity was low at 1-2 months but increased during the first year, and donor CD8+ memory clones often dominated later blood repertoires. Across under 50 patients, recipient CMV seropositivity and CMV reactivation were highly associated with TRB clonality; PTCy diversity was similar to CNI/methotrexate controls. The TRB repertoires of T cells infiltrating skin or the GI tract showed only limited overlap with the TRB repertoires found in blood.

The TCR comes from a man aged 30 to 39 in good health and a related stem cell transplant donor. This chain is built from TRBV13 and TRBJ1-1, with a tentative D gene TRBD1 over 5 matching bases. The specimen sequenced was naive CD4+ T cells sorted from blood. For the CDR3, the sequence is CASSLEPREAEAFF. The DNA sequence follows: TGTGCCAGCAGCTTAGAGCCCAGGGAGGCTGAAGCTTTCTTT.